This TCR beta chain appears in the sequencing data of a study of T cells after yellow fever vaccination. This clonotype was seen at least ten times. TCRdb independently ran MiXCR on the 5' RACE reads; one entry per CDR3 protein. The sample includes a few hundred thousand distinct CDR3 sequences, about 6.2% of them seen just once. Trimming removed 1 base from V and 7 bases from J; junction bases left unmatched: 9. Germline assignment: CDR1 LGHNA and CDR2 YSLEER. The CDR3 covers 16 residues. This rearrangement joins TRBV4-3 to TRBJ2-2, with 7 bases fitting TRBD1. The sample consisted of PBMCs, taken 5 days after the yellow fever booster vaccination. This TCR was sampled from a man aged 30 to 45 who received the YFV17D yellow fever vaccine. CDR3 residues: CASSQGTGALGGELFF. The CDR3 region has the DNA TGCGCCAGCAGCCAAGGGACAGGCGCTTTGGGCGGGGAGCTGTTTTTT.